This is a list of T cell receptor beta chains from one sample in a study of blood T cell repertoires in COVID-19. TCRdb's table, derived via immunoSEQ multiplex PCR, lists solely in-frame clones and lacks some. Of 95,000 to 150,000 clones in the sample, 82% were seen once. The sample comprised peripheral blood. The receptors were gathered from a woman in her 70s with acute or convalescent COVID-19. Both conserved end residues are part of each CDR3. Fields, in order: V gene, D gene, clone size, J gene, CDR3 DNA, CDR3 protein. The D gene is left open where the match is weak. A row's size may be missing; if present it is once, few, many or a size class.

>TRBV12-5|NA|NA|TRBJ2-3
TGTGCTAGTGGTTTGGCCTCCGGGACATTGAGCACAGATACGCAGTATTTT
CASGLASGTLSTDTQYF
>TRBV5-1|TRBD1|NA|TRBJ2-3
TGCGCCAGTACCTGGGTACAGGGGGCCACAGATACGCAGTATTTT
CASTWVQGATDTQYF
>TRBV21-1|NA|NA|TRBJ1-4
TGTGCCAGCAGCAAAGCGTCTCTTTGTAATATGGGGCTAACTAATGAAAAACTGTTTTTT
CASSKASLCNMGLTNEKLFF
>TRBV7-7|NA|NA|TRBJ2-1
TGTGCCAGCAGCTTGTCCGAGGTTTACAATGAGCAGTTCTTC
CASSLSEVYNEQFF
>TRBV9|TRBD1|NA|TRBJ2-3
TGTGCCAGCAGCGTAGAAAAAGGGGGCGGACTAGATACGCAGTATTTT
CASSVEKGGGLDTQYF
>TRBV19|NA|NA|TRBJ2-6
TGTGCCAGTAGCCCTTCTACGACAGGCCTCTCTGGGGCCAACGTCCTGACTTTC
CASSPSTTGLSGANVLTF
>TRBV18|NA|NA|TRBJ2-2
TGTGCCAGCTCACAAGCTACCGGGGAGCTGTTTTTT
CASSQATGELFF
>TRBV19|NA|once|TRBJ1-6
TGTGCCAGTAGTCCCCCGGGAGTGGGGGGTTCACCCCTCCACTTT
CASSPPGVGGSPLHF
>TRBV2|TRBD1|NA|TRBJ1-2
TGTGCCAGCTCTCAGACAGGGGACTATGGCTACACCTTC
CASSQTGDYGYTF
>TRBV7-2|NA|NA|TRBJ1-5
TGTGCCAGCAGCCCGGGGGGGGGCAATCAGCCCCAGCATTTT
CASSPGGGNQPQHF
>TRBV15|NA|NA|TRBJ1-2
TGTGCCACCAGCAGAACAGAGACCTATGGCTACACCTTC
CATSRTETYGYTF
>TRBV18|TRBD1|NA|TRBJ1-1
TGTGCCAGCTCAGCAACAGGGGGGACTGAAGCTTTCTTT
CASSATGGTEAFF
>TRBV13|NA|NA|TRBJ2-3
TGTGCCAGCAGCTACGAGGATACGCAGTATTTT
CASSYEDTQYF
>TRBV11-3|NA|NA|TRBJ2-7
TGTGCCAGCAGCTTAGCCCCGGGGAGCTACGAGCAGTACTTC
CASSLAPGSYEQYF
>TRBV3-1/TRBV3-2|TRBD1|NA|TRBJ1-1
TGTGCCAGCAGCCGAAGGACAGGCGAAGACGCTGAAGCTTTCTTT
CASSRRTGEDAEAFF
>TRBV25-1|NA|NA|TRBJ1-3
TGTGCCAGCAGTGAAGCACTCGGAGGCGACTCTGGAAACACCATATATTTT
CASSEALGGDSGNTIYF
>TRBV3-1/TRBV3-2|TRBD1|once|TRBJ1-2
TGTGCCAGCAGCGCGCAGGGACAGGGCCTTACTGGCTACACCTTC
CASSAQGQGLTGYTF
>TRBV7-9|TRBD2|once|TRBJ2-1
TGTGCCAGCAGCTTAAGCGGGGGGGTCAACAATGAGCAGTTCTTC
CASSLSGGVNNEQFF
>TRBV19|NA|NA|TRBJ2-1
TGTGCCAGTAGTCAGGGCCCAGCGAATGAGCAGTTCTTC
CASSQGPANEQFF
>TRBV11-3|TRBD2|NA|TRBJ2-1
TGTGCCAGTAGGACTAGCGGATACAATGAGCAGTTCTTC
CASRTSGYNEQFF
>TRBV11-3|TRBD1|few|TRBJ1-1
TGTGCCAGCAGCGTTTCACAGGGGAGGAACACTGAAGCTTTCTTT
CASSVSQGRNTEAFF
>TRBV4-1|TRBD2|NA|TRBJ2-1
TGCGCCAGCAGCCGTGGACTAGCGGGGGGGCTTACTGAGCAGTTCTTC
CASSRGLAGGLTEQFF
>TRBV5-1|TRBD2|NA|TRBJ2-3
TGCGCCAGCAGCGTTGGATCGGGGGGGGTCACAGATACGCAGTATTTT
CASSVGSGGVTDTQYF
>TRBV5-5|TRBD1|NA|TRBJ1-1
TGTGCCAGCAGCTCCGCACGACAGGGTTTGTACACTGAAGCTTTCTTT
CASSSARQGLYTEAFF
>TRBV5-1|TRBD1|NA|TRBJ1-3
TGCGCCAGCAGCCCACAGGGGAACTCTGGAAACACCATATATTTT
CASSPQGNSGNTIYF
>TRBV6-4|NA|NA|TRBJ1-1
TGTGCCAGCAGGCCCCAGGGTACTAGCGCTGAAGCTTTCTTT
CASRPQGTSAEAFF
>TRBV7-3|TRBD1|once|TRBJ1-1
TGTGCCAGCAGCCCCTCTAAGTCTCGGGACAGGGGAGGAGGGTTTAAGAACACTGAAGCTTTCTTT
CASSPSKSRDRGGGFKNTEAFF
>TRBV30|NA|NA|TRBJ1-6
TGTGCCTGGAGAAGGACTCGCGGCACGGATTCACCCCTCCACTTT
CAWRRTRGTDSPLHF
>TRBV4-3|TRBD2|NA|TRBJ2-2
TGCGCCAGCAGCCGGACTAGCGGGGTCGGGGAGCTGTTTTTT
CASSRTSGVGELFF